The source of this T cell receptor (beta chain) is a study of neoadjuvant anti-PD-1 for oral cavity cancer. Study-wide results and caveats: Post-nivolumab, blood T cell clonality was significantly elevated in non-responders.

Patients had newly diagnosed, untreated stage II-IVA oral cavity squamous cell carcinoma. Analysis of PBMCs was direct, with no culture step. A remark on this clone: Its antigen is unidentified.

The CDR3 totals 14 residues. V shed 5 bases and J 3 bases; nucleotides not matched to a gene: 4. Germline-derived CDR1 and CDR2 are MDHEN and SYDVKM. Sequencing used immunoSEQ multiplex PCR; TCRdb keeps in-frame clones, though not all of them. The top ten hold approximately 3% of the sample, which has 15,000 to 20,000 clones, roughly 70% seen once. This clonotype was sampled from a person aged 40-85 years with oral cavity squamous cell carcinoma. The gene calls are TRBV28 and TRBJ1-5; 7 bases map to TRBD1. The sequencing used PBMCs, collected before nivolumab (anti-PD-1) treatment. The CDR3 spells CASSMGQTNQPQHF. CDR3 sequence (DNA): TGTGCCAGCAGTATGGGACAGACCAATCAGCCCCAGCATTTT.